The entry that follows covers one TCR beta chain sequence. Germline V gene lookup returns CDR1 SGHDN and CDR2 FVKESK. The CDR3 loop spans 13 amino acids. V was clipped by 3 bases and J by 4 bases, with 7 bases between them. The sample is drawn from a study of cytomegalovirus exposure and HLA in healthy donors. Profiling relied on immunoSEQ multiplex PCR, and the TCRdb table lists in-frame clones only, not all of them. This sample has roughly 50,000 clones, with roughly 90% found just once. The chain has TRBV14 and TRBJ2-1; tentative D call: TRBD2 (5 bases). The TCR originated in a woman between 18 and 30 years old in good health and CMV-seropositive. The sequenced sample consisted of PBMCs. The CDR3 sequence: CASSQLAYNEQFF. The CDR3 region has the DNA TGTGCCAGCAGCCAGCTAGCTTACAATGAGCAGTTCTTC.